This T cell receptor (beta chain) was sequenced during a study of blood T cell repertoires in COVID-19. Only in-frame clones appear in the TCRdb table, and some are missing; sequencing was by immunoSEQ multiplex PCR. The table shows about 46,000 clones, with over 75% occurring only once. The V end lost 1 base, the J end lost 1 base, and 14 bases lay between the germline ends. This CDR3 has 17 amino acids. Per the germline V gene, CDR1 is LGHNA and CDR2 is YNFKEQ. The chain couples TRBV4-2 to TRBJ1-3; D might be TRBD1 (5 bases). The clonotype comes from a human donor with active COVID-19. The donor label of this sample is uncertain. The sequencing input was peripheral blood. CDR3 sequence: CASSQGGSYPSGNTIYF. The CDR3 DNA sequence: TGTGCCAGCAGCCAAGGGGGCAGCTACCCTTCTGGAAACACCATATATTTT.